This entry lists 15 T cell receptor beta chains sequenced from one sample in a study of CD4 T cells in relation to SARS-CoV-2 and coronaviruses. Unexposed donor CD4+ T cells date from 2011-2018, before the COVID-19 pandemic. Libraries were prepared by immunoSEQ multiplex PCR; TCRdb keeps only in-frame clonotypes and omits some of them. This sample has 65,000 or so clones, with approximately 87% found just once. The specimen was memory CD4+ T cells from PBMCs. Receptors were obtained from a human donor in good health.

The V call is TRBV7-2, the J call TRBJ1-2; D remains ambiguous. Trimming left V 1 base short and J 4 bases short, with 7 bases between. The CDR3 length is 13 residues. Germline CDR1 SGHTA, CDR2 FQGNSA. CDR3 DNA: TGTGCCAGCAGCTTAGGGACCCTCTATGGCTACACCTTC. Residues: CASSLGTLYGYTF.

This clone was picked up one time. The chain couples TRBV9 to TRBJ2-1; 7 bases match TRBD2. This CDR3 has 17 residues. Germline V gene lookup returns CDR1 SGDLS and CDR2 YYNGEE. The trim removed 1 base at V and 1 base at J, leaving 8 bases unmatched. CDR3 sequence reads: CASSVTDLAESYNEQFF. In DNA form, the CDR3 reads TGTGCCAGCAGCGTAACTGACCTAGCGGAATCCTACAATGAGCAGTTCTTC.

CDR3: CSVEIGDRDYF. The CDR3 DNA reads as TGCAGCGTCGAAATTGGGGACAGGGACTATTTT. The chain joins TRBV29-1 to TRBJ2-3, with 9 bases fitting TRBD1. The CDR3 is 11 residues long. CDR1 and CDR2 (germline): SQVTM, ANQGSEA. After removal of 6 bases from V and 15 bases from J, the junction contained 10 bases not matched to a gene.

In its sample, this clone was seen a few times. The rearrangement joins TRBV18 to TRBJ2-1, with TRBD1 matching 8 bases. There are 14 residues in the CDR3. Trimming took 3 bases from V and 5 from J; bases not matched to a gene: 3. CDR1 and CDR2 from the germline V gene are KGHSH and LQKENI. The CDR3: CASSPDRGNNEQFF. The CDR3 coding sequence is TGTGCCAGCTCACCCGACAGGGGCAACAATGAGCAGTTCTTC.

V usage is TRBV7-3 and J usage is TRBJ2-2; D not certain. Between the trimmed V and J ends, which lost 5 bases and 3 bases, there was a span of 7 bases. Germline V gives CDR1 SGHTA, CDR2 FQGTGA. CDR3 length: 13 amino acids. This CDR3 reads CASSPTHTGELFF. The CDR3 DNA follows: TGTGCCAGCAGCCCGACGCACACCGGGGAGCTGTTTTTT.

CDR3 sequence (DNA): TGTGCCAGCCGGGACAGGGCAACGAACACCGGGGAGCTGTTTTTT. Amino acids: CASRDRATNTGELFF. The V and J genes are TRBV6-5 and TRBJ2-2, with 9 nucleotides matching TRBD1. Germline V gene data show CDR1 as MNHEY and CDR2 as SVGAGI. This CDR3 has 15 amino acids. V was clipped by 8 bases and J by 0 bases; unmatched bases: 4.

V usage is TRBV18 and J usage is TRBJ2-3, with 9 bases matching TRBD2. CDR3 length equals 14 residues. Per the germline V gene, CDR1 is KGHSH and CDR2 is LQKENI. The V and J ends lost 0 bases and 5 bases, in that order; junction bases with no gene match: 0. The CDR3 nucleotides are TGTGCCAGCTCACCACCACTAGCGGGAGATACGCAGTATTTT. Its translation: CASSPPLAGDTQYF.

The chain has TRBV15 and TRBJ2-1; D not certain. Per germline, CDR1 LNHNV and CDR2 YYDKDF (reference sequence). The CDR3 loop spans 14 amino acids. Trimming removed 4 bases from V and 2 bases from J, with 9 bases in between. The CDR3 nucleotides are TGTGCCACCAGCAAGGAGTTCCCCTACAATGAGCAGTTCTTC. As protein: CATSKEFPYNEQFF.

The chain uses TRBV9 and TRBJ2-1; 14 nucleotides match TRBD2. The germline gives CDR1 SGDLS, CDR2 YYNGEE. The trim removed 4 bases at V and 6 bases at J, leaving 3 bases unmatched. The CDR3 extends over 15 amino acids. The CDR3 DNA reads as TGTGCCAGCAGCAAGGGGACTAGCGGGGGCAATGAGCAGTTCTTC. Translating it yields CASSKGTSGGNEQFF.

The chain carries TRBV24-1 and TRBJ2-3, with TRBD1 identical over 8 bases. Unmatched junction bases numbered 5, after V lost 9 bases and J lost 4 bases. This CDR3 is 13 amino acids long. The germline gives CDR1 KGHDR, CDR2 SFDVKD. CDR3 amino acids: CATGQGGPDTQYF. The CDR3 DNA reads TGTGCCACCGGACAGGGAGGACCAGATACGCAGTATTTT.

The V and J genes are TRBV7-9 and TRBJ2-2; D perhaps matches TRBD2 (5 bases). The V gene's germline CDR1 is SEHNR and CDR2 FQNEAQ (reference sequence). Trimming removed 11 bases from V and 8 bases from J, with 24 bases in between. The CDR3 runs 15 residues. Here the CDR3 DNA reads TGTGCCCAGCAGCTTAGAGTGGACGGGAAAGGGGAGCTGTTTTTT. Its translation is CAQQLRVDGKGELFF.

The V gene is TRBV9, the J gene TRBJ2-3, with TRBD2 identical over 10 bases. CDR3 length: 16 amino acids. CDR1 and CDR2 from the germline V gene are SGDLS and YYNGEE. The junction had 3 bases not matched to a gene; V was cut back by 0 bases and J by 2 bases. CDR3 loop: CASSVAAGGPTDTQYF. CDR3 nucleotide sequence: TGTGCCAGCAGCGTAGCAGCGGGGGGGCCCACAGATACGCAGTATTTT. Full variable domain (rest looked up from reference TRBV9 and TRBJ2-3): DSGVTQTPKHLITATGQRVTLRCSPRSGDLSVYWYQQSLDQGLQFLIQYYNGEERAKGNILERFSAQQFPDLHSELNLSSLELGDSALYFCASSVAAGGPTDTQYFGPGTRLTVL.

The gene calls are TRBV4-3 and TRBJ1-4; the D gene is possibly TRBD1 (5 bases). This CDR3 has 16 residues. The ends were cut back, 1 base at V and 1 base at J, with 10 bases in the middle. CDR1 LGHNA and CDR2 YSLEER come from the germline V gene. The CDR3 spells CASSQVPGGTNEKLFF. The CDR3 DNA sequence: TGCGCCAGCAGCCAAGTACCGGGGGGAACTAATGAAAAACTGTTTTTT.

The chain carries TRBV11-2 and TRBJ2-1, with 7 bases fitting TRBD1. This CDR3 has 14 amino acids. Germline lookup yields CDR1 SGHAT and CDR2 FQNNGV. J was trimmed by 4 bases and V by 3 bases; bases with no gene match: 3. The CDR3 sequence is CASSFGQEYNEQFF. CDR3 DNA sequence: TGTGCCAGCAGCTTCGGACAGGAATACAATGAGCAGTTCTTC.

This chain uses TRBV29-1 with TRBJ2-7, with 9 positions matching TRBD1. CDR1 and CDR2 from the germline V gene are SQVTM and ANQGSEA. J lost 4 bases, V lost 3 bases, and 4 bases had no gene match. The CDR3 extends over 13 amino acids. The CDR3 sequence: CSVDLTGGYEQYF. In nucleotides, the CDR3 is TGCAGCGTTGATCTGACAGGGGGTTACGAGCAGTACTTC.